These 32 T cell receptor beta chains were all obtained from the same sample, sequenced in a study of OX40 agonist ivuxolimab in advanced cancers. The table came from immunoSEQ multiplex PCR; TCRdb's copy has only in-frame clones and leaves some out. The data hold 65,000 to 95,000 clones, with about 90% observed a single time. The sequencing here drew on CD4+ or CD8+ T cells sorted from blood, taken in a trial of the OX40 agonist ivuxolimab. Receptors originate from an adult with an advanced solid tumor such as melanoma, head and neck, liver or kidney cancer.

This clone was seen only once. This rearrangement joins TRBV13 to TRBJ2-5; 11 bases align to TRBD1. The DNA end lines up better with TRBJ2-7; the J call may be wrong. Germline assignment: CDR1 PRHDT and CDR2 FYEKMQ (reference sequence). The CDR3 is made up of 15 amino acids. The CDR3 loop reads CASSLAGQGALEQYF. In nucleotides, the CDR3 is TGTGCCAGCAGCTTAGCCGGACAGGGGGCCCTCGAGCAGTACTTC.

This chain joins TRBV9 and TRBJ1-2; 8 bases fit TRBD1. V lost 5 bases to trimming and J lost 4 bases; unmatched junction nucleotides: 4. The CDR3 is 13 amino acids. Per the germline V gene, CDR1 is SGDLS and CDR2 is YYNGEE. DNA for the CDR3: TGTGCCAGCAGAGGACAGGGTCTCTATGGCTACACCTTC. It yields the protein CASRGQGLYGYTF. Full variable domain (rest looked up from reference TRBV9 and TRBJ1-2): DSGVTQTPKHLITATGQRVTLRCSPRSGDLSVYWYQQSLDQGLQFLIQYYNGEERAKGNILERFSAQQFPDLHSELNLSSLELGDSALYFCASRGQGLYGYTFGSGTRLTVV.

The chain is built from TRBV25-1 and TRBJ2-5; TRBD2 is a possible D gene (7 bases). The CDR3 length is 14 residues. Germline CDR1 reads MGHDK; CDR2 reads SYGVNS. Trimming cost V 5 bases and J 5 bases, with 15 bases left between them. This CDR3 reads CASSRRGGMETQYF. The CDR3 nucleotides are TGTGCCAGCAGTAGGAGGGGGGGCATGGAGACCCAGTACTTC.

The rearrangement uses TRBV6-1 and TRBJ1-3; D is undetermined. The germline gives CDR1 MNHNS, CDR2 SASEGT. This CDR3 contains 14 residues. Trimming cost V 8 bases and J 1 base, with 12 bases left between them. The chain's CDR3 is CASGRELSGNTIYF. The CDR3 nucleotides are TGTGCCAGCGGACGGGAATTATCTGGAAACACCATATATTTT.

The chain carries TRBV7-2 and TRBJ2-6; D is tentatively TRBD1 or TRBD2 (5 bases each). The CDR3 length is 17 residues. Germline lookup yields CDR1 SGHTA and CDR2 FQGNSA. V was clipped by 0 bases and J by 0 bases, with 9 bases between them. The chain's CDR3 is CASSLAGPSSGANVLTF. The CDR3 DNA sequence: TGTGCCAGCAGCTTAGCGGGACCGAGCTCTGGGGCCAACGTCCTGACTTTC.

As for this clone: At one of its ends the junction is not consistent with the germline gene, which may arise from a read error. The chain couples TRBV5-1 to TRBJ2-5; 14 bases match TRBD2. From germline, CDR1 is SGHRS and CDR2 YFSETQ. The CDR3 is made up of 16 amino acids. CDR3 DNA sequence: TGCGCCAGCAGCTCGGGACTAGCGGGGGCAAGAGAGGCCCAGTACTTC. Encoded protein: CASSSGLAGAREAQYF. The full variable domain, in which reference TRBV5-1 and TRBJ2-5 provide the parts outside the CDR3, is KAGVTQTPRYLIKTRGQQVTLSCSPISGHRSVSWYQQTPGQGLQFLFEYFSETQRNKGNFPGRFSGRQFSNSRSEMNVSTLELGDSALYLCASSSGLAGAREAQYFGPGTRLLVL.

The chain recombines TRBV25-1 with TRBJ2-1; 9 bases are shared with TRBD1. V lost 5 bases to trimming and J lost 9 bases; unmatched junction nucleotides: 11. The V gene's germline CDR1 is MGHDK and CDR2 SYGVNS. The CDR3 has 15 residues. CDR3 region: CASSQTPGQGGEQFF. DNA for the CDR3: TGTGCCAGCAGTCAAACTCCGGGACAGGGTGGTGAGCAGTTCTTC.

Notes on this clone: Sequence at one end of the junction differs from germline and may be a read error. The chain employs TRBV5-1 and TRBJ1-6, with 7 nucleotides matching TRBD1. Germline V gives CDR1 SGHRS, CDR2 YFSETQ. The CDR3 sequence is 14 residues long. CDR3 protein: CASSFPQGYSPLHF. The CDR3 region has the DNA TGTGCCAGCAGCTTCCCACAGGGGTATTCACCCCTCCACTTT.

The CDR3 reads CASSTTGMTNEKLFF. The CDR3 nucleotides read TGTGCCAGCAGTACTACAGGGATGACTAATGAAAAACTGTTTTTT. The rearrangement uses TRBV28 and TRBJ1-4, with D possibly being TRBD1 (6 bases). V shed 5 bases and J shed 2 bases, with 12 bases lying between them. This CDR3 region has 15 residues. The germline gives CDR1 MDHEN, CDR2 SYDVKM.

CDR3 loop: CASSPGEVEKLFF. DNA of the CDR3: TGCGCCAGCAGCCCTGGTGAGGTAGAAAAACTGTTTTTT. The chain uses TRBV5-1 and TRBJ1-4; D gene unclear. V was trimmed by 4 bases and J by 8 bases, leaving 12 bases between them. Germline V gene sequence: CDR1 SGHRS, CDR2 YFSETQ. The CDR3 runs 13 residues.

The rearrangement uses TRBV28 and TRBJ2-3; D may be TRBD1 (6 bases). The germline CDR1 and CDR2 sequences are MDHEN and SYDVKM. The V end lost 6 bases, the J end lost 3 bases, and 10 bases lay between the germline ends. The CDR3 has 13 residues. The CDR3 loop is CASRQTGTDTQYF. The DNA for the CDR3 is TGTGCCAGCAGGCAAACAGGGACAGATACGCAGTATTTT.

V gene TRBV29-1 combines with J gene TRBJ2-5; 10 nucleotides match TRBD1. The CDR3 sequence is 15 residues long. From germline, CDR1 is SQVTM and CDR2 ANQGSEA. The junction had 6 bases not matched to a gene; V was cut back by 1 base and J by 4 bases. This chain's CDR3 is CSVEGGQGGGETQYF. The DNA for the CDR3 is TGCAGCGTTGAAGGCGGACAGGGGGGAGGAGAGACCCAGTACTTC. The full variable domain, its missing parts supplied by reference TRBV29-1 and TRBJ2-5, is SAVISQKPSRDICQRGTSLTIQCQVDSQVTMMFWYRQQPGQSLTLIATANQGSEATYESGFVIDKFPISRPNLTFSTLTVSNMSPEDSSIYLCSVEGGQGGGETQYFGPGTRLLVL.

The CDR3 is CASSQASEGPQHF. The CDR3 coding sequence is TGCGCCAGCAGCCAAGCATCTGAGGGGCCCCAGCATTTT. This chain joins TRBV4-1 and TRBJ1-5; D remains unclear. The CDR3 covers 13 residues. CDR1 and CDR2 (germline): MGHRA, YSYEKL. V gave up 1 base and J gave up 9 bases, with 10 bases separating them.

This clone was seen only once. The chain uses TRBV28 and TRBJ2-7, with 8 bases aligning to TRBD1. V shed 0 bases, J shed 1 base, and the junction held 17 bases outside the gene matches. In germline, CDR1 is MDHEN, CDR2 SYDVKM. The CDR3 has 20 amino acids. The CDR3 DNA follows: TGTGCCAGCAGTTTATGGGGGACGGTTCTTCCGGGACAGGCGTCCTACGAGCAGTACTTC. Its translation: CASSLWGTVLPGQASYEQYF.

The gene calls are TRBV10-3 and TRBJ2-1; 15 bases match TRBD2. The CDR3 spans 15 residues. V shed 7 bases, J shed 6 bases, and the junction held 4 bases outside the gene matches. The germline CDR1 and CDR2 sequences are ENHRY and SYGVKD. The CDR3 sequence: CAITKGLAGGNEQFF. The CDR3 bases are TGTGCCATCACCAAGGGACTAGCGGGAGGCAATGAGCAGTTCTTC.

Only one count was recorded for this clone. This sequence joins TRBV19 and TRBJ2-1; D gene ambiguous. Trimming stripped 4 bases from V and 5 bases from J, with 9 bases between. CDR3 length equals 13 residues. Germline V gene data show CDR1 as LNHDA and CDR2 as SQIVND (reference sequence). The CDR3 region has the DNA TGTGCCAGTAGTACGGGTGCGAACAATGAGCAGTTCTTC. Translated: CASSTGANNEQFF.

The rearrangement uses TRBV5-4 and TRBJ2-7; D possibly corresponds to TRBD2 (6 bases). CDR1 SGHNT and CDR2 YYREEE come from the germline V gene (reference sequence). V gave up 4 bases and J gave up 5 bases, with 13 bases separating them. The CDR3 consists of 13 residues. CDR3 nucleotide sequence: TGTGCCAGCAGCCCGGGAGCCGGGAACGAGCAGTACTTC. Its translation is CASSPGAGNEQYF.

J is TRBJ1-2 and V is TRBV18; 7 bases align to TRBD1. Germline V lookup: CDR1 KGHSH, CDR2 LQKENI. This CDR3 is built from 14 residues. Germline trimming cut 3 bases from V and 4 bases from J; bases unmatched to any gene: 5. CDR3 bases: TGTGCCAGCTCACCCGGGACAGCAGGCTATGGCTACACCTTC. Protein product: CASSPGTAGYGYTF.

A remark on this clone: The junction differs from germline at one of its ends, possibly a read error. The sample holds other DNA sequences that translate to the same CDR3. CDR3 sequence: CASSDPSRTNYGYTF. Here the CDR3 DNA reads TGTGCCAGCAGTGACCCGAGCCGTACAAACTATGGCTATACCTTC. The genes are TRBV6-4 and TRBJ1-2; D call uncertain. Per germline, CDR1 MRHNA and CDR2 SNTAGT. CDR3 size: 15 residues.

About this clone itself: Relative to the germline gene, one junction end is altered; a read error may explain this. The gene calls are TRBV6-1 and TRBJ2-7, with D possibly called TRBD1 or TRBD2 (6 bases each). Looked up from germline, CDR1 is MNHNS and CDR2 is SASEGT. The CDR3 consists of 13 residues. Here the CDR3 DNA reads TGTGCCATCAGTGCTGGGGGGCGCGACGAGCAGTACTTC. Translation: CAISAGGRDEQYF.

The chain's CDR3 is CASSYDRGSGELFF. The CDR3 DNA sequence: TGTGCCAGCAGTTACGATAGGGGATCCGGGGAGCTGTTTTTT. V usage is TRBV6-6 and J usage is TRBJ2-2, with D maybe TRBD1 (5 bases). V lost 2 bases and J lost 6, with 10 bases in between. Looked up from germline, CDR1 is MNHNY and CDR2 is SVGAGI (reference sequence). This CDR3 has 14 amino acids.

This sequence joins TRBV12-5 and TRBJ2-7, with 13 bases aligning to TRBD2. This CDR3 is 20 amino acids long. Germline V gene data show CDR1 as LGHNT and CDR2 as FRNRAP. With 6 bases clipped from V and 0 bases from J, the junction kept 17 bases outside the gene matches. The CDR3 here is CASGPRAIGLAGASSYEQYF. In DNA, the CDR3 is TGTGCTAGTGGACCGCGGGCTATCGGACTAGCGGGAGCGTCCTCCTACGAGCAGTACTTC.

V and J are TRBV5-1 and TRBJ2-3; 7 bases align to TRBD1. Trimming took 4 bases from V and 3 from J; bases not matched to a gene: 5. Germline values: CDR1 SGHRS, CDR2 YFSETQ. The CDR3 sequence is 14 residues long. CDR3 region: CASSDPGGTDTQYF. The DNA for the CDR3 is TGCGCCAGCAGCGACCCAGGGGGTACAGATACGCAGTATTTT.

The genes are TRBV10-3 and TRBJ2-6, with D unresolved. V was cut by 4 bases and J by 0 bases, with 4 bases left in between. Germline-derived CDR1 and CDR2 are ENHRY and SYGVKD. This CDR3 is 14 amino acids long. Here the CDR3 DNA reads TGTGCCATCAGTGCCTACTCTGGGGCCAACGTCCTGACTTTC. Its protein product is CAISAYSGANVLTF.

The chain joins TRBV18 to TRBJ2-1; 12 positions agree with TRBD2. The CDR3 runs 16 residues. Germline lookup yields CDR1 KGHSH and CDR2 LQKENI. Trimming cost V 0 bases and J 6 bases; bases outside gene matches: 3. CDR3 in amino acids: CASSPPGLAGSNEQFF. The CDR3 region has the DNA TGTGCCAGCTCACCACCGGGACTAGCGGGTTCCAATGAGCAGTTCTTC.

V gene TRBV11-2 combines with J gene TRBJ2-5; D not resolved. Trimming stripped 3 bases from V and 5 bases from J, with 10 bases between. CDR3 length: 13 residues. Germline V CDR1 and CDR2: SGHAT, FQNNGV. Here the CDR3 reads CASSFGMWETQYF. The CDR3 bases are TGTGCCAGCAGCTTTGGTATGTGGGAGACCCAGTACTTC.

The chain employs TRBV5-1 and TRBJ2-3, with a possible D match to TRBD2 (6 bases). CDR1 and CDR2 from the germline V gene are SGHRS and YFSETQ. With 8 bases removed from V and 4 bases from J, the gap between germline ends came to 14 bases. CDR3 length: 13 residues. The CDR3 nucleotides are TGCGCCAGTCGACTAGAATCCCCAGATACGCAGTATTTT. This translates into CASRLESPDTQYF.

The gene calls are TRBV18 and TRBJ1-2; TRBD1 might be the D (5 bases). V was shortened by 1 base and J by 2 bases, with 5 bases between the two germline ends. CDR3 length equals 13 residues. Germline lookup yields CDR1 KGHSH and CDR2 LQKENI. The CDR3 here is CASSPQGNYGYTF. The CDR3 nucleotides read TGTGCCAGCTCACCACAGGGGAACTATGGCTACACCTTC.

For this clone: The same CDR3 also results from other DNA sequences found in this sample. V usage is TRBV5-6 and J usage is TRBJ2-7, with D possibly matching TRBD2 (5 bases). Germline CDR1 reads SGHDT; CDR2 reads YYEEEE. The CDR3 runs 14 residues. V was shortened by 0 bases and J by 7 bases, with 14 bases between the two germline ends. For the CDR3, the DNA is TGTGCCAGCAGCTTGGACCCGGGGATAGGGGAGCAGTACTTC. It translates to CASSLDPGIGEQYF.

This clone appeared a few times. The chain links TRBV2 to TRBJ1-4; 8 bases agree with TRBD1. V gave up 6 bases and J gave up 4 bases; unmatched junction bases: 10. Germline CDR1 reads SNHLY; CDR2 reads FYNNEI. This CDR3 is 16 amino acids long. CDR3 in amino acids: CASSPFRQGRNEKLFF. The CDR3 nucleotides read TGTGCCAGCAGCCCCTTCCGACAGGGGCGTAATGAAAAACTGTTTTTT.

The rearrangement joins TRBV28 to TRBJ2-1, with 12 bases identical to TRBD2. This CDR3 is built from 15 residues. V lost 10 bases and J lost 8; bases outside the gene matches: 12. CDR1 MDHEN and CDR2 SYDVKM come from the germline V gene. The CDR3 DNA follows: TGTGCCACCATGACTAGCGGGGGCCTGGGGGATGAGCAGTTCTTC. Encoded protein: CATMTSGGLGDEQFF.

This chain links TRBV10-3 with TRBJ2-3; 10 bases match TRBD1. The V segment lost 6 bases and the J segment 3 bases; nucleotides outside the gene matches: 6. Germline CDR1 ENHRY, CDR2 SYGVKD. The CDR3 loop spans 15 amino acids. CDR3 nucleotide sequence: TGTGCCATCAGCTGGGACAGGGGAGGTACAGATACGCAGTATTTT. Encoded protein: CAISWDRGGTDTQYF.